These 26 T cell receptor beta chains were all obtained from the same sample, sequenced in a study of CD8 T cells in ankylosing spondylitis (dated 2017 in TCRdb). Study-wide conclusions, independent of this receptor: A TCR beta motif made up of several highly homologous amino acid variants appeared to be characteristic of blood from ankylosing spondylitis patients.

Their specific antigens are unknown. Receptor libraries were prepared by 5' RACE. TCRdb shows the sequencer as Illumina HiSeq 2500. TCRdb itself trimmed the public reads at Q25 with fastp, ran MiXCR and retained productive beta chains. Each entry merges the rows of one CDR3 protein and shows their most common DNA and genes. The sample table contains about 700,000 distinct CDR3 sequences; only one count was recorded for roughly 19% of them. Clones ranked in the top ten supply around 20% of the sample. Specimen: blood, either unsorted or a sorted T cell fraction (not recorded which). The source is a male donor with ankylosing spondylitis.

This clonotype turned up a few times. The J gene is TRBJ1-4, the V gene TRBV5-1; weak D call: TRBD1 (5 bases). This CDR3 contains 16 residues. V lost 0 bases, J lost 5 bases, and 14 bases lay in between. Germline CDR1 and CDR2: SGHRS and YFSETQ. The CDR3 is CASSLVPQGTNEKLFF. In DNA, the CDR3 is TGCGCCAGCAGCTTGGTTCCCCAGGGAACGAATGAAAAACTGTTTTTT.

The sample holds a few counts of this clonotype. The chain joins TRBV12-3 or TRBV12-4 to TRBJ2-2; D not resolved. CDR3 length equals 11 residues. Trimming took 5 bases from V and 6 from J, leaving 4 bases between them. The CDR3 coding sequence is TGTGCCAGCAGTCCCTCCGGGGAGCTGTTTTTT. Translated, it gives CASSPSGELFF.

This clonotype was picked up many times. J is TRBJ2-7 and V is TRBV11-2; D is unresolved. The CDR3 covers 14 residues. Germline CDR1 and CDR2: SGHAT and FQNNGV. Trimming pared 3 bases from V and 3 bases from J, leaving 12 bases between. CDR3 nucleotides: TGTGCCAGCAGCTTTTCCAGAAGATTCTACGAGCAGTACTTC. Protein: CASSFSRRFYEQYF.

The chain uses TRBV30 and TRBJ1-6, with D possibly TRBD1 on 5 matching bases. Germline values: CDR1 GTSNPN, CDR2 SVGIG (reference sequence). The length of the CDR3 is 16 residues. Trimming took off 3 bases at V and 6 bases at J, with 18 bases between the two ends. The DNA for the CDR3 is TGTGCCTGGAGGACGGTAGGGGCGCTGGGTAATTCACCCCTCCACTTT. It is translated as CAWRTVGALGNSPLHF. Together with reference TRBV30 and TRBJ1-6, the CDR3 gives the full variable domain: SQTIHQWPATLVQPVGSPLSLECTVEGTSNPNLYWYRQAAGRGLQLLFYSVGIGQISSEVPQNLSASRPQDRQFILSSKKLLLSDSGFYLCAWRTVGALGNSPLHFGNGTRLTVT.

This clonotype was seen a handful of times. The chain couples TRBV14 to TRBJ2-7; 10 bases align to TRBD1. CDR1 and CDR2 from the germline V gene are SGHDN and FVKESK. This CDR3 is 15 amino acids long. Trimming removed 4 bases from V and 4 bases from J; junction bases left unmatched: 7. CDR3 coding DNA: TGTGCCAGCAGCCCCTACGGGGGACAGGGGTACGAGCAGTACTTC. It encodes CASSPYGGQGYEQYF.

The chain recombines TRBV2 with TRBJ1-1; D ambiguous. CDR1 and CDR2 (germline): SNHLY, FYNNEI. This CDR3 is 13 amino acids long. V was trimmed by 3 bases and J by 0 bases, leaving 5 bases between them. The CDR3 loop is CASSDEVNTEAFF. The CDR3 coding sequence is TGTGCCAGCAGTGATGAAGTGAACACTGAAGCTTTCTTT. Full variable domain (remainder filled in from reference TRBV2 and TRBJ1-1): EPEVTQTPSHQVTQMGQEVILRCVPISNHLYFYWYRQILGQKVEFLVSFYNNEISEKSEIFDDQFSVERPDGSNFTLKIRSTKLEDSAMYFCASSDEVNTEAFFGQGTRLTVV.

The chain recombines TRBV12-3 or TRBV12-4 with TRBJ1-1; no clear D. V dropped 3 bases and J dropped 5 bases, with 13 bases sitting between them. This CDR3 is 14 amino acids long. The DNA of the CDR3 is TGTGCCAGCAGTTTTGGGAAGGTACGGACTGAAGCTTTCTTT. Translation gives CASSFGKVRTEAFF.

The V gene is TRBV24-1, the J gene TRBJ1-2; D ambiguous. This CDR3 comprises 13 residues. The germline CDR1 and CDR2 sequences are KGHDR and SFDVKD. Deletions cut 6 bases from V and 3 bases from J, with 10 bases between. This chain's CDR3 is CATSNREDYGYTF. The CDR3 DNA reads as TGTGCCACCAGTAACCGTGAAGACTATGGCTACACCTTC.

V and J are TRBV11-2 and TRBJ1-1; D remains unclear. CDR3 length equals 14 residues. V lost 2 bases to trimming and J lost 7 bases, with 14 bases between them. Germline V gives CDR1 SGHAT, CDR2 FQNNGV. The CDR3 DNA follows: TGTGCCAGCAGCTTAATGGGGAACACCTATGAAGCTTTCTTT. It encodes CASSLMGNTYEAFF.

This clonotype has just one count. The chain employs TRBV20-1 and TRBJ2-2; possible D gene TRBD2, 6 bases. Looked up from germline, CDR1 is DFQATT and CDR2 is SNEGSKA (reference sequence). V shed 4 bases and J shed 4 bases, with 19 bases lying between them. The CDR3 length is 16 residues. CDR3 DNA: TGCAGTGCTACGCCCGGTGCGGGGTATGGCACCGGGGAGCTGTTTTTT. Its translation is CSATPGAGYGTGELFF.

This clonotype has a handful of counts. CDR3 residues: CASSPYPSDGPYEQYF. The CDR3 DNA is TGCGCCAGCAGCCCCTACCCGTCGGACGGTCCCTACGAGCAGTACTTC. V gene TRBV5-1 combines with J gene TRBJ2-7; the D is unclear. The CDR3 has 16 residues. V lost 4 bases and J 2 bases, leaving 19 bases between the germline ends. Per germline, CDR1 SGHRS and CDR2 YFSETQ.

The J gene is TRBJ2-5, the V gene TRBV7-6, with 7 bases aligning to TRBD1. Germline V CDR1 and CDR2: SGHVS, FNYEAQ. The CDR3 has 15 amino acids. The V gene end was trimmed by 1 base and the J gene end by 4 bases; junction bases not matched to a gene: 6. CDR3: CASSLDPTGVETQYF. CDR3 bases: TGTGCCAGCAGCTTAGACCCCACAGGGGTAGAGACCCAGTACTTC.

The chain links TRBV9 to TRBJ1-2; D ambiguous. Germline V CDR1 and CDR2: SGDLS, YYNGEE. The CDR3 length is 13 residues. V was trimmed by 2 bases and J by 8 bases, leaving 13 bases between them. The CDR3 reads CASSVGPDGGYTF. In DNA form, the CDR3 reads TGTGCCAGCAGCGTGGGCCCAGATGGGGGCTACACCTTC.

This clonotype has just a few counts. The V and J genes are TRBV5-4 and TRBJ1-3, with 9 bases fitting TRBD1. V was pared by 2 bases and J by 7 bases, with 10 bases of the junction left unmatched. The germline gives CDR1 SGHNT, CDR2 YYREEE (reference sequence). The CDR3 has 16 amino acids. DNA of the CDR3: TGTGCCAGCAGCTTCGACAGGGGGACCTCCTTCAACACCATATATTTT. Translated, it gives CASSFDRGTSFNTIYF.

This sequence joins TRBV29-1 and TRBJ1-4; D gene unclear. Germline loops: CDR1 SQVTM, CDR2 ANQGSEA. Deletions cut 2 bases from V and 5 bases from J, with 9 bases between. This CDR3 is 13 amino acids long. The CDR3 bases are TGCAGCGTTGAATCCCGGGAGAATGAAAAACTGTTTTTT. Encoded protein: CSVESRENEKLFF.

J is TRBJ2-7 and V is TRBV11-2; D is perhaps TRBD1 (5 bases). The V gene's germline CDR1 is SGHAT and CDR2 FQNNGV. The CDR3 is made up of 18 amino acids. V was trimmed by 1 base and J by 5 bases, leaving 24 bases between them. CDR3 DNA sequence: TGTGCCAGCAGCTTAGTTTCCCGAGGTACAGGTAGGGGCAACGAGCAGTACTTC. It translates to CASSLVSRGTGRGNEQYF. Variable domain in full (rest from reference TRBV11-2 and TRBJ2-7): EAGVAQSPRYKIIEKRQSVAFWCNPISGHATLYWYQQILGQGPKLLIQFQNNGVVDDSQLPKDRFSAERLKGVDSTLKIQPAKLEDSAVYLCASSLVSRGTGRGNEQYFGPGTRLTVT.

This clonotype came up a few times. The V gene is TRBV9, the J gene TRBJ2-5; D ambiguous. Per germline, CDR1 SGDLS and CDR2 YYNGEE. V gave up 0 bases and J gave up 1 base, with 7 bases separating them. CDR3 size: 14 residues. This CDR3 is CASSVGSLQETQYF. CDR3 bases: TGTGCCAGCAGCGTAGGTAGCCTCCAAGAGACCCAGTACTTC.

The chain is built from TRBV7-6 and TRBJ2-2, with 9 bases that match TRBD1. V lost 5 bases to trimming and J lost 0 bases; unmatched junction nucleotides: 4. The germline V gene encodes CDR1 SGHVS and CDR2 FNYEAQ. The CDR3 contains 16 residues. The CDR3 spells CASSRTGGANTGELFF. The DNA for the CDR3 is TGTGCCAGCAGCAGAACAGGGGGCGCGAACACCGGGGAGCTGTTTTTT.

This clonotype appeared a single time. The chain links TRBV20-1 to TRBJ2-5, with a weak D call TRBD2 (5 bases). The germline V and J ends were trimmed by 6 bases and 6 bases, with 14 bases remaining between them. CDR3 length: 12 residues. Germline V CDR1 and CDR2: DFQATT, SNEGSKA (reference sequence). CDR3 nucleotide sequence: TGCAGTGCCACCCTGGCGGGCCAGACCCAGTACTTC. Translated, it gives CSATLAGQTQYF.

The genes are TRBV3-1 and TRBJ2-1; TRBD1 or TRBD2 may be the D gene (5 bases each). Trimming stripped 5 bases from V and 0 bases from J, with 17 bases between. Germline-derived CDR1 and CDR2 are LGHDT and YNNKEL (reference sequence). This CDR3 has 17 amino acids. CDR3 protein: CASSSRGAGGSYNEQFF. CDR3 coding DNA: TGTGCCAGCAGCTCCCGTGGGGCGGGCGGCTCCTACAATGAGCAGTTCTTC.

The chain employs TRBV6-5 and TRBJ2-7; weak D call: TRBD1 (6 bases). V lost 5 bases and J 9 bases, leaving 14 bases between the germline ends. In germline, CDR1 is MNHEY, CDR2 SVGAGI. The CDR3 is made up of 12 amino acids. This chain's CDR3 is CASSQDRLGQYF. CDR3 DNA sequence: TGTGCCAGCAGTCAGGACAGACTGGGGCAGTACTTC.

Here the CDR3 reads CASSLSFQGEEADTQYF. The DNA of the CDR3 is TGTGCCAGCAGCTTAAGTTTTCAGGGCGAGGAGGCAGATACGCAGTATTTT. The chain employs TRBV7-3 and TRBJ2-3; TRBD1 or TRBD2 may be the D gene (5 bases each). CDR1 is SGHTA, CDR2 FQGTGA, per germline. Trimming stripped 1 base from V and 4 bases from J, with 18 bases between. This CDR3 has 17 amino acids.

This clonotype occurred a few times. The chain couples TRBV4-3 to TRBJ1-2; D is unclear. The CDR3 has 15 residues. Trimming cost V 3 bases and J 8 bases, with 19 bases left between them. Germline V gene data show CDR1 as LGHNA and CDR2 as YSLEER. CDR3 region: CASSQDYPGVRGYTF. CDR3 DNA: TGCGCCAGCAGCCAGGATTATCCCGGGGTTCGGGGCTACACCTTC.

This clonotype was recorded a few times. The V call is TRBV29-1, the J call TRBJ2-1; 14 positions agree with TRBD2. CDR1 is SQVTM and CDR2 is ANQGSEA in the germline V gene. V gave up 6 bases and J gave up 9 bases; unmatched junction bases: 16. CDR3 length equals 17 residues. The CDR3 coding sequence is TGCAGCGTAGCCGGGACTAGCGGGGGATCCTCCAGGGGTGAGCAGTTCTTC. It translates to CSVAGTSGGSSRGEQFF.

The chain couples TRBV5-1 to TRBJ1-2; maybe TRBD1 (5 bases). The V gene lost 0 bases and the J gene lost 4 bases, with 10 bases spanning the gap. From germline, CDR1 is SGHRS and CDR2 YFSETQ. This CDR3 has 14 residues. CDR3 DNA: TGCGCCAGCAGCTTGGTTCGGGGGGGCTATGGCTACACCTTC. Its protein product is CASSLVRGGYGYTF. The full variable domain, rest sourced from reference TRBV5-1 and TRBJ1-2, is KAGVTQTPRYLIKTRGQQVTLSCSPISGHRSVSWYQQTPGQGLQFLFEYFSETQRNKGNFPGRFSGRQFSNSRSEMNVSTLELGDSALYLCASSLVRGGYGYTFGSGTRLTVV.

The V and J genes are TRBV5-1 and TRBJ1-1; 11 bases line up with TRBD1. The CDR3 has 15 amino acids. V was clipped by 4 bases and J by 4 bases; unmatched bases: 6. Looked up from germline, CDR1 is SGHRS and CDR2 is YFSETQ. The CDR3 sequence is CASSARTGGTTEAFF. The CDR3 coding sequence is TGCGCCAGCAGCGCCAGGACAGGGGGCACCACTGAAGCTTTCTTT. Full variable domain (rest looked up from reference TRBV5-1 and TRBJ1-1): KAGVTQTPRYLIKTRGQQVTLSCSPISGHRSVSWYQQTPGQGLQFLFEYFSETQRNKGNFPGRFSGRQFSNSRSEMNVSTLELGDSALYLCASSARTGGTTEAFFGQGTRLTVV.